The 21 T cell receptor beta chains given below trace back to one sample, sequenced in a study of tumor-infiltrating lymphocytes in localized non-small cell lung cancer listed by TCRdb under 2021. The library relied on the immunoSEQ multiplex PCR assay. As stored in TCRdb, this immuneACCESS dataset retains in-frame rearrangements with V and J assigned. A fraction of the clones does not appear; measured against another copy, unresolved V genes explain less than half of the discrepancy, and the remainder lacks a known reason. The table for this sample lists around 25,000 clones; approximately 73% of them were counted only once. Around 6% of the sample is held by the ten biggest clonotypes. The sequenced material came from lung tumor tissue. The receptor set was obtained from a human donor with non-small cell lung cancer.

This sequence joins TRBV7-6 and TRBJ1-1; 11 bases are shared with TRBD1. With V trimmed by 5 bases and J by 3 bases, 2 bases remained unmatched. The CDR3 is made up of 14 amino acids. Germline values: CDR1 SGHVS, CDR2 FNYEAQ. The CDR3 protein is CASSPGQGDTEAFF. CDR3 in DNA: TGTGCCAGCAGCCCGGGACAGGGGGACACTGAAGCTTTCTTT.

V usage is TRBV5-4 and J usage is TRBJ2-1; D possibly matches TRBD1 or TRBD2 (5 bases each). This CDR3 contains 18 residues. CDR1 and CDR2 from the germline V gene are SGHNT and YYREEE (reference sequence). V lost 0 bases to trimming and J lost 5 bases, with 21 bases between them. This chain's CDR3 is CASSLGVRAALTNNEQFF. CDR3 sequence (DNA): TGTGCCAGCAGCTTGGGAGTCAGGGCTGCCCTGACTAACAATGAGCAGTTCTTC.

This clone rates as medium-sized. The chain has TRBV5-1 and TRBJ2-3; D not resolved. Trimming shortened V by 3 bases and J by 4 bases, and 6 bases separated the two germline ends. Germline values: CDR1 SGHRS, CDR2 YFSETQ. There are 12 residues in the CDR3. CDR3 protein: CASSSLADTQYF. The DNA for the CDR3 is TGCGCCAGCAGCTCCCTAGCAGATACGCAGTATTTT.

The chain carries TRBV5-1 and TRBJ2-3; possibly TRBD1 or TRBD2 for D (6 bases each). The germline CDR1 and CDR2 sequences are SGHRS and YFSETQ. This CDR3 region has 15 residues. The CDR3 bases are TGCGCATCAGGGGTACTAGCTGGGCGCACAGATACGCAGTATTTT. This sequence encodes CASGVLAGRTDTQYF.

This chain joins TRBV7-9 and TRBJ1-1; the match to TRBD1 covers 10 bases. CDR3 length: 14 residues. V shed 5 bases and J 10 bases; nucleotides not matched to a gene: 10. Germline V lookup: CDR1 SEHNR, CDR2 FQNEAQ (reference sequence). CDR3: CASSTGTGDGGAFF. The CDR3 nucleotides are TGTGCCAGCAGCACCGGGACAGGGGACGGGGGAGCTTTCTTT.

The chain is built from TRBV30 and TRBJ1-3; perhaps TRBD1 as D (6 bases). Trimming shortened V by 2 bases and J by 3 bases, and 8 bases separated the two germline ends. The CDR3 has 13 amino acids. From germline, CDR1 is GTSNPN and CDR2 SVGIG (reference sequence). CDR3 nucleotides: TGTGCCTGGAGTAGGGACATTGGAAACACCATATATTTT. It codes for CAWSRDIGNTIYF.

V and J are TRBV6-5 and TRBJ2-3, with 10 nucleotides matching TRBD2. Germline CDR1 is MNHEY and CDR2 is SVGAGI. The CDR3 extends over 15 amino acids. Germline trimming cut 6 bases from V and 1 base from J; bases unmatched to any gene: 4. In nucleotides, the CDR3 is TGTGCCAGCAGACCAGCGGGGGGGCGCACAGATACGCAGTATTTT. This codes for CASRPAGGRTDTQYF.

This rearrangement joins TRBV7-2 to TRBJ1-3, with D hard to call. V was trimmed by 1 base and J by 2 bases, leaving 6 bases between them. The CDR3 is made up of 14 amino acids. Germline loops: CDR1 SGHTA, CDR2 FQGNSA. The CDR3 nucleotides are TGTGCCAGCAGCTTAGACGCGGCTGGAAACACCATATATTTT. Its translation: CASSLDAAGNTIYF.

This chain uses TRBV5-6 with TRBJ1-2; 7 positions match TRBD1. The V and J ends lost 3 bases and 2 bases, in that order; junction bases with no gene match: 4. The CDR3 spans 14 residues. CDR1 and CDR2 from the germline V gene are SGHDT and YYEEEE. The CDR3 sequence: CASSSYRGNYGYTF. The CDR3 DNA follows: TGTGCCAGCAGCTCATACAGGGGAAACTATGGCTACACCTTC.

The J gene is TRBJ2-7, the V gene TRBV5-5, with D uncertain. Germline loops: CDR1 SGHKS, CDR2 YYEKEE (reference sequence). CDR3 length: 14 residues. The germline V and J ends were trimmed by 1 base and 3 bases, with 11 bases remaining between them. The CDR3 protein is CASSLTQSHYEQYF. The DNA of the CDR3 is TGTGCCAGCAGCTTGACCCAGTCCCACTACGAGCAGTACTTC.

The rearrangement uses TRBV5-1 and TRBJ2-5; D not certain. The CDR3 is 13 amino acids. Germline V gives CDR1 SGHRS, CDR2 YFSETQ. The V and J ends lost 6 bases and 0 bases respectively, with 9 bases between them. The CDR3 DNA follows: TGCGCCAGCAATAACCGGAACCAAGAGACCCAGTACTTC. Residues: CASNNRNQETQYF.

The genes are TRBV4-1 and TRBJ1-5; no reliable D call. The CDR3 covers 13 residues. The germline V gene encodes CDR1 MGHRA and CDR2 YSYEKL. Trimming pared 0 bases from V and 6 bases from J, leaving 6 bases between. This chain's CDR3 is CASSQDYFQPQHF. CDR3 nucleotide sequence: TGCGCCAGCAGCCAAGATTACTTTCAGCCCCAGCATTTT.

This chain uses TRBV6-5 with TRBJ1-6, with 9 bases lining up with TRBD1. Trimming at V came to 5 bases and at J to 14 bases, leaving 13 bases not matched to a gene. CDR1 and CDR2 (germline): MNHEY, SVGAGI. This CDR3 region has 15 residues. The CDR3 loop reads CASSGGTGNSRTLHF. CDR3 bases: TGTGCCAGCAGTGGAGGGACAGGGAATAGTAGGACCCTCCACTTT.

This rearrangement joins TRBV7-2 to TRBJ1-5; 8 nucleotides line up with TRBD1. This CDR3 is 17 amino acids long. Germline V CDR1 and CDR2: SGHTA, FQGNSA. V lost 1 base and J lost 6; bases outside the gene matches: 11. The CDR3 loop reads CASSLGPGGWEGQPQHF. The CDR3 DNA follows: TGTGCCAGCAGCTTAGGCCCAGGGGGCTGGGAGGGTCAGCCCCAGCATTTT.

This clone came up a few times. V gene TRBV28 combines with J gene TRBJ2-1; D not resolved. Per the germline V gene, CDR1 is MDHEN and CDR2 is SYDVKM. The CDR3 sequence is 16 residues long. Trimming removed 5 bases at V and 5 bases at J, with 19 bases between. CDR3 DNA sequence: TGTGCCAGCAGTCTAGTAGGGAACAGAGCAAACAATGAGCAGTTCTTC. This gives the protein CASSLVGNRANNEQFF.

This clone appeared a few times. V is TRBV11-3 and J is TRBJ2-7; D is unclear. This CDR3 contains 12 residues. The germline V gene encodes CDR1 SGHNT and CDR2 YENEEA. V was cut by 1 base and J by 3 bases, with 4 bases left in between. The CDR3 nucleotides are TGTGCCAGCAGCTTAGCGCACTACGAGCAGTACTTC. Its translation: CASSLAHYEQYF.

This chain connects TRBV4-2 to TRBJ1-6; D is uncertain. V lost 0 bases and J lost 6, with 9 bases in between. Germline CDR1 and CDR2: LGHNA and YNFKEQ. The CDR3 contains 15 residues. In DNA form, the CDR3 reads TGTGCCAGCAGCCAAGACTGGGAGGCTAATTCACCCCTCCACTTT. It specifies CASSQDWEANSPLHF.

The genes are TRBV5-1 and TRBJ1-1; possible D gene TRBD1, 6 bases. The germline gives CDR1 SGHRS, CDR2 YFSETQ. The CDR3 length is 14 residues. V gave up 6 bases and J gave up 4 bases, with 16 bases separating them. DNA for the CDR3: TGCGCCAGCAACCTCCAAGTGGGGGCCACTGAAGCTTTCTTT. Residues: CASNLQVGATEAFF. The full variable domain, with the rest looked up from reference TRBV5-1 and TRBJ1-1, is KAGVTQTPRYLIKTRGQQVTLSCSPISGHRSVSWYQQTPGQGLQFLFEYFSETQRNKGNFPGRFSGRQFSNSRSEMNVSTLELGDSALYLCASNLQVGATEAFFGQGTRLTVV.

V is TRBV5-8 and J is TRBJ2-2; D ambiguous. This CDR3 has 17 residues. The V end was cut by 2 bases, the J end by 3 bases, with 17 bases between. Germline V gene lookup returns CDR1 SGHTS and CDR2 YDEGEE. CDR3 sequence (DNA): TGTGCCAGCAGCTTCTATCGGTCGACCCTGGACACCGGGGAGCTGTTTTTT. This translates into CASSFYRSTLDTGELFF.

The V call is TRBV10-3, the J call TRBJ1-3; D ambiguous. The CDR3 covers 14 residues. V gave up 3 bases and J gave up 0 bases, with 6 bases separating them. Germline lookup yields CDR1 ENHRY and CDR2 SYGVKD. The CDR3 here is CAISELISGNTIYF. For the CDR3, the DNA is TGTGCCATCAGTGAATTAATCTCTGGAAACACCATATATTTT.

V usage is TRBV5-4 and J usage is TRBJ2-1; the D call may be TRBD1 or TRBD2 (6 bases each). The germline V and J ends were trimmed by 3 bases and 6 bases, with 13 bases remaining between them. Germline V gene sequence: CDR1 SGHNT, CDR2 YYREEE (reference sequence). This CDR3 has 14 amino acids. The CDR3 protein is CASSSNRGLNEQFF. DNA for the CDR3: TGTGCCAGCAGCTCAAACCGGGGGCTCAATGAGCAGTTCTTC. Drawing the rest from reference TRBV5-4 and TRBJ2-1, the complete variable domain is ETGVTQSPTHLIKTRGQQVTLRCSSQSGHNTVSWYQQALGQGPQFIFQYYREEENGRGNFPPRFSGLQFPNYSSELNVNALELDDSALYLCASSSNRGLNEQFFGPGTRLTVL.